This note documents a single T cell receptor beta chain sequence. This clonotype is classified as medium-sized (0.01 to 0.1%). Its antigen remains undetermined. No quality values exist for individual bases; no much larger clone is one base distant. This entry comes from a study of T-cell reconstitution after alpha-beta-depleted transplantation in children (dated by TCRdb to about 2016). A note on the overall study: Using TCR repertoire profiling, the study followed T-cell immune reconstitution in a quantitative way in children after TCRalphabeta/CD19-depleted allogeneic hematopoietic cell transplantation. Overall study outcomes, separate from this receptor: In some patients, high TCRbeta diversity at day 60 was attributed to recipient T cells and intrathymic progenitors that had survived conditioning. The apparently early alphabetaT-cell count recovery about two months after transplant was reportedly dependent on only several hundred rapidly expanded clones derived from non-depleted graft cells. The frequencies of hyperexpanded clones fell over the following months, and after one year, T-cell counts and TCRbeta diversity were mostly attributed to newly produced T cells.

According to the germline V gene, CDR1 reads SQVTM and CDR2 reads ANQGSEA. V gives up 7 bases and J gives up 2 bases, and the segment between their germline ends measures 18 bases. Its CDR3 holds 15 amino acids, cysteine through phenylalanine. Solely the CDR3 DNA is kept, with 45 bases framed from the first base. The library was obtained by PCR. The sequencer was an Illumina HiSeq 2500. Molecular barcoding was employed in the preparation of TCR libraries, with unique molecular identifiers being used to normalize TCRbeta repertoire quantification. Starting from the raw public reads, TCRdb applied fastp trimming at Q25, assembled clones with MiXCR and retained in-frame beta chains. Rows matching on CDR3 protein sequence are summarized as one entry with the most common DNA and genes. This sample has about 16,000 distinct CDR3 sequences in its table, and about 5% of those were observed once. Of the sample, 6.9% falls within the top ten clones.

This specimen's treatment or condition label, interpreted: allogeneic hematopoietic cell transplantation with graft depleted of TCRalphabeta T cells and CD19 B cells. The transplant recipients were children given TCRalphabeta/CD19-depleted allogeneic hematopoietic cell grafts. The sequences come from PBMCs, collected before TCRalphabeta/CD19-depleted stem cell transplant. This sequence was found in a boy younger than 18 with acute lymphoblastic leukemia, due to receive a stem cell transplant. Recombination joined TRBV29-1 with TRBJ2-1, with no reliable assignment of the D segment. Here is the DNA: TGCAGCGGTAAGACCGCTCAGAGACCCTACAATGAGCAGTTCTTC. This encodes CSGKTAQRPYNEQFF.